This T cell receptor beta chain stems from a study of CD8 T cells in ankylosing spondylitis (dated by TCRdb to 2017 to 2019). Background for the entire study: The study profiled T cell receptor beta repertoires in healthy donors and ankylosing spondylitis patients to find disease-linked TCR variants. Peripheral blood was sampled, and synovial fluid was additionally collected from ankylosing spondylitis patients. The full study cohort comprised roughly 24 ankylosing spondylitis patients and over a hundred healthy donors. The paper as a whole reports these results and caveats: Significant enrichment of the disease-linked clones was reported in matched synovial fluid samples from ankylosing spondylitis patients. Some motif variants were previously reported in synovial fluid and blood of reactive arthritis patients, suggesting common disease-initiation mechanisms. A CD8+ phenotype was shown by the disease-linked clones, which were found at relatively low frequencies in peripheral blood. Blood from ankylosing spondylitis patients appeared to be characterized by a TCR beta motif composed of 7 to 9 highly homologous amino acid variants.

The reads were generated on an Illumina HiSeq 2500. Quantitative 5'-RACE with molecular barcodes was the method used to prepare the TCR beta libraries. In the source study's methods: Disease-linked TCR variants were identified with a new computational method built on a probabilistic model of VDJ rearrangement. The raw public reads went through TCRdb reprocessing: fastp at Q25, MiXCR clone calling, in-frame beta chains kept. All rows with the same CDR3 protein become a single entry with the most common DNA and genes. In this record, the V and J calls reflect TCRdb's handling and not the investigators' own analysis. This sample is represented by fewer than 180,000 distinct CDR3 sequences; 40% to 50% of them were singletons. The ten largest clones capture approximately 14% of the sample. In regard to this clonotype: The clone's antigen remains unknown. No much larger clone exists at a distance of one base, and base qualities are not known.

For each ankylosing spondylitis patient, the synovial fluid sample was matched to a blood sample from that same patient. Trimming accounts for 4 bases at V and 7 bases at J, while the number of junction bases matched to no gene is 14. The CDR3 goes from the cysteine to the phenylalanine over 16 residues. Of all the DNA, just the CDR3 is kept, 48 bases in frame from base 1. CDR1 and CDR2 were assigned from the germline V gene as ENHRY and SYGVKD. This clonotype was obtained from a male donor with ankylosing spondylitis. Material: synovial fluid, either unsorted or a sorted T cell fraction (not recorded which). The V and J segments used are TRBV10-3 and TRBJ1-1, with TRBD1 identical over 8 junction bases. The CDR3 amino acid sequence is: CAISGRRTGPRGEAFF. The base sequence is TGTGCCATCAGTGGCCGACGGACAGGGCCCAGGGGTGAAGCTTTCTTT.